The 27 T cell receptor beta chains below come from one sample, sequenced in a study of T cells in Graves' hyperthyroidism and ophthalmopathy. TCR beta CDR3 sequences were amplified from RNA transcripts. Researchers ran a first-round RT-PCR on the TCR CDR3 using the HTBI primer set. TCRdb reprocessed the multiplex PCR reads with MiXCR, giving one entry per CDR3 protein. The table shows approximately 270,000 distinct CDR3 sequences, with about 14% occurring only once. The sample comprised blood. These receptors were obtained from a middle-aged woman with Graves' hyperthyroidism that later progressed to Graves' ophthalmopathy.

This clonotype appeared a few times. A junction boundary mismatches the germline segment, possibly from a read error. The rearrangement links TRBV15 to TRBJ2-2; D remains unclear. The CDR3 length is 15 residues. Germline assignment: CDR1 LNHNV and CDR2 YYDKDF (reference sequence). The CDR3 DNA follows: TGTGCCACCAGCGGAGATTACCCCCCGGCCGGGGAGCTGTTTTTT. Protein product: CATSGDYPPAGELFF.

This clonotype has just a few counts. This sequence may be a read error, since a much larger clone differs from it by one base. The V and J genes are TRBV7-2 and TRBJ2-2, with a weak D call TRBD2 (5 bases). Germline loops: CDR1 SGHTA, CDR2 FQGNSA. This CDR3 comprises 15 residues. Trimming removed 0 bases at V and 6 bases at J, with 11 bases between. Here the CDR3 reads CASSLALATPGELFF. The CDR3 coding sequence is TGTGCCAGCAGCTTAGCCCTAGCAACGCCCGGGGAGCTGTTTTTT. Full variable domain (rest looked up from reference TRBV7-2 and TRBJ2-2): GAGVSQSPSNKVTEKGKDVELRCDPISGHTALYWYRQSLGQGLEFLIYFQGNSAPDKSGLPSDRFSAERTGGSVSTLTIQRTQQEDSAVYLCASSLALATPGELFFGEGSRLTVL.

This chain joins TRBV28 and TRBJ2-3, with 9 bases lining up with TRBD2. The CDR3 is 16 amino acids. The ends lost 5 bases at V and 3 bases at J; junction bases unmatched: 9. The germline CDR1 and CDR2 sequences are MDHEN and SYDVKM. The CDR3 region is CASSARRAGGTDTQYF. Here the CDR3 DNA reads TGTGCCAGCAGTGCAAGACGAGCGGGAGGTACAGATACGCAGTATTTT. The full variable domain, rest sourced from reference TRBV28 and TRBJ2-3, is DVKVTQSSRYLVKRTGEKVFLECVQDMDHENMFWYRQDPGLGLRLIYFSYDVKMKEKGDIPEGYSVSREKKERFSLILESASTNQTSMYLCASSARRAGGTDTQYFGPGTRLTVL.

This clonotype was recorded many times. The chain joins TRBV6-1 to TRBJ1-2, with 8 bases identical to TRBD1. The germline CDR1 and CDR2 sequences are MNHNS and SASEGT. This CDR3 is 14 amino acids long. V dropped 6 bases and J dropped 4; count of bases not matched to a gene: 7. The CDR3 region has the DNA TGTGCCAGCAGCTATCGGGACAGGAGCTATGGCTACACCTTC. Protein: CASSYRDRSYGYTF.

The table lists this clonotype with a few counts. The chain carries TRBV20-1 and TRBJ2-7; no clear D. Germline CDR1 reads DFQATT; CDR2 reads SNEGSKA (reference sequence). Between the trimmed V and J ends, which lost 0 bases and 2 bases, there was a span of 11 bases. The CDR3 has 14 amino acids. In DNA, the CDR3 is TGCAGTGCTAGAGATCTGATTACAGCCTACGAGCAGTACTTC. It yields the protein CSARDLITAYEQYF.

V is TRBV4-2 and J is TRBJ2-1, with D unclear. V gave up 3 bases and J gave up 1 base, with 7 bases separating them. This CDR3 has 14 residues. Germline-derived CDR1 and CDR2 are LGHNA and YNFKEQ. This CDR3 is CASSHVGSYNEQFF. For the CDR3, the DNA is TGTGCCAGCAGCCATGTGGGTTCCTACAATGAGCAGTTCTTC.

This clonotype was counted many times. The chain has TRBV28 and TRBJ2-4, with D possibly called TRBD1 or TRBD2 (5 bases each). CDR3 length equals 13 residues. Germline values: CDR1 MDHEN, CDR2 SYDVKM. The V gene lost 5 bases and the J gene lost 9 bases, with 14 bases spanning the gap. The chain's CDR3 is CASSPWDPRIQYF. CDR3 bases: TGTGCCAGCAGTCCGTGGGACCCCCGCATTCAGTACTTC.

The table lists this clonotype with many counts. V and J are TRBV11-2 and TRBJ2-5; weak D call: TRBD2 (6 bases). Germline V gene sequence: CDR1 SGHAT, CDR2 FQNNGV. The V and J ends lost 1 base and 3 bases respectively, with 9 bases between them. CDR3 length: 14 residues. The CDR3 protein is CASSLGGGEETQYF. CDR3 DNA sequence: TGTGCCAGCAGCTTAGGGGGAGGAGAAGAGACCCAGTACTTC. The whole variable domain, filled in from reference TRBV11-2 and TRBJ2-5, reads EAGVAQSPRYKIIEKRQSVAFWCNPISGHATLYWYQQILGQGPKLLIQFQNNGVVDDSQLPKDRFSAERLKGVDSTLKIQPAKLEDSAVYLCASSLGGGEETQYFGPGTRLLVL.

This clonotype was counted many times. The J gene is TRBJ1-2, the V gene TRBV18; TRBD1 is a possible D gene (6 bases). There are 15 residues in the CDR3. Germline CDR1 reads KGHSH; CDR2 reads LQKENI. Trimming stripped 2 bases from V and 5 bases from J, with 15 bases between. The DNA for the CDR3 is TGTGCCAGCTCACCAAACAGGGAACACGATTATGGCTACACCTTC. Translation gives CASSPNREHDYGYTF. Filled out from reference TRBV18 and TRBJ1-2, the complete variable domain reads NAGVMQNPRHLVRRRGQEARLRCSPMKGHSHVYWYRQLPEEGLKFMVYLQKENIIDESGMPKERFSAEFPKEGPSILRIQQVVRGDSAAYFCASSPNREHDYGYTFGSGTRLTVV.

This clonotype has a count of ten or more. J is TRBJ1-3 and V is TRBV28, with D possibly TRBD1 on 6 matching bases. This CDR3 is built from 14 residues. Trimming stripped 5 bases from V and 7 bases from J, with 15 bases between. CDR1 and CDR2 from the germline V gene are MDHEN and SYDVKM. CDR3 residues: CASSKSQGVNTIYF. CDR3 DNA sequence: TGTGCCAGCAGTAAATCACAGGGAGTTAACACCATATATTTT.

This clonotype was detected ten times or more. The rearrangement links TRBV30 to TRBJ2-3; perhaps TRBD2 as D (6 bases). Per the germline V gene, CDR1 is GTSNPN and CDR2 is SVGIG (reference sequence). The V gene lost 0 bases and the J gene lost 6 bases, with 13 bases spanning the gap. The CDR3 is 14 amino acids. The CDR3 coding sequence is TGTGCCTGGAGTGTTGGAGGGAGCTTGGATACGCAGTATTTT. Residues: CAWSVGGSLDTQYF.

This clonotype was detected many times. The CDR3 DNA reads as TGTGCCACCAGTGATCCCATTTACGGGGAGCAGTACTTC. It yields the protein CATSDPIYGEQYF. The chain is built from TRBV24-1 and TRBJ2-7; D remains unclear. The germline CDR1 and CDR2 sequences are KGHDR and SFDVKD. Trimming took 3 bases from V and 7 from J, leaving 12 bases between them. The CDR3 is made up of 13 amino acids.

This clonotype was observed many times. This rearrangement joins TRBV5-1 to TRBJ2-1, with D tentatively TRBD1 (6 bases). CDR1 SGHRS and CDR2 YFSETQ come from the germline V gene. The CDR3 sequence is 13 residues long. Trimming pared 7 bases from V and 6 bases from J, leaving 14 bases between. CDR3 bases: TGCGCCAGCTGGGGGCTAGAAATCAATGAGCAGTTCTTC. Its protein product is CASWGLEINEQFF. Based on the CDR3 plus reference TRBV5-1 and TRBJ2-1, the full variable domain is KAGVTQTPRYLIKTRGQQVTLSCSPISGHRSVSWYQQTPGQGLQFLFEYFSETQRNKGNFPGRFSGRQFSNSRSEMNVSTLELGDSALYLCASWGLEINEQFFGPGTRLTVL.

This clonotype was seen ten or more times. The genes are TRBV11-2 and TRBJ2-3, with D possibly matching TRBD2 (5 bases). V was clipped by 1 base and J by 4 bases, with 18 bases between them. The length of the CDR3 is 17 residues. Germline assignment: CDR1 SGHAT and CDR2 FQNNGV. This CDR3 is CASSLGPYRGQSDTQYF. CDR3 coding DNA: TGTGCCAGCAGCTTAGGCCCGTACCGGGGTCAGTCAGATACGCAGTATTTT.

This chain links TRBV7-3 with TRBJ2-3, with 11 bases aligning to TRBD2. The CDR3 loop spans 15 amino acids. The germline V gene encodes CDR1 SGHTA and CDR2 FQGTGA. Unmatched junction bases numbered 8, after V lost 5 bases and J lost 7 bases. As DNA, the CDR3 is TGTGCCAGCAGCCTTCTAGCGGGAGGAATACATACGCAGTATTTT. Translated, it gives CASSLLAGGIHTQYF. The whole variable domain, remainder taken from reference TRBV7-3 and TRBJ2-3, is GAGVSQTPSNKVTEKGKYVELRCDPISGHTALYWYRQSLGQGPEFLIYFQGTGAADDSGLPNDRFFAVRPEGSVSTLKIQRTERGDSAVYLCASSLLAGGIHTQYFGPGTRLTVL.

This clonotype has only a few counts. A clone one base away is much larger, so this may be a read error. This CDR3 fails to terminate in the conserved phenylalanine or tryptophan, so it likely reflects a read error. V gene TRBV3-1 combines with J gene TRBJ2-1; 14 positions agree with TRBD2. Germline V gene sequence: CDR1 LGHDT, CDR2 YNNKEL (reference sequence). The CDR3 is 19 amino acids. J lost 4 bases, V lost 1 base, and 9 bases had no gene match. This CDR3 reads CASSQAGTSGRSRYNEQFL. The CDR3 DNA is TGTGCCAGCAGCCAAGCCGGGACTAGCGGGAGAAGTCGGTACAATGAGCAGTTCCTC.

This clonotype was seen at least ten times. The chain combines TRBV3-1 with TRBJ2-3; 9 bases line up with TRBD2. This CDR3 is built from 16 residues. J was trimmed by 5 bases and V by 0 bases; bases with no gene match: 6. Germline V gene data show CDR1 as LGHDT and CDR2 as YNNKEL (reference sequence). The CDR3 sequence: CASSQENELAGDTQYF. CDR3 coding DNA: TGTGCCAGCAGCCAAGAGAACGAACTAGCGGGAGATACGCAGTATTTT.

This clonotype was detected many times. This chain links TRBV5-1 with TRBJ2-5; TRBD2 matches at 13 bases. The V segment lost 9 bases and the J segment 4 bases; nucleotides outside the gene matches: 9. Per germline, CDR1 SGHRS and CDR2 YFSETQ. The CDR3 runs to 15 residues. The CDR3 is CATRGTSGTLETQYF. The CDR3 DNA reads TGCGCCACTCGCGGGACTAGCGGGACTCTAGAGACCCAGTACTTC. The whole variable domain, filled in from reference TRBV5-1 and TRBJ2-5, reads KAGVTQTPRYLIKTRGQQVTLSCSPISGHRSVSWYQQTPGQGLQFLFEYFSETQRNKGNFPGRFSGRQFSNSRSEMNVSTLELGDSALYLCATRGTSGTLETQYFGPGTRLLVL.

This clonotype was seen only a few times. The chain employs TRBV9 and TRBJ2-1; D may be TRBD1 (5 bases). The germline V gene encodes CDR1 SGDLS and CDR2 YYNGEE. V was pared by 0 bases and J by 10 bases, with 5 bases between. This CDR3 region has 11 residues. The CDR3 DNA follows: TGTGCCAGCAGCGTAGAGGGGGAGCAGTTCTTC. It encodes CASSVEGEQFF.

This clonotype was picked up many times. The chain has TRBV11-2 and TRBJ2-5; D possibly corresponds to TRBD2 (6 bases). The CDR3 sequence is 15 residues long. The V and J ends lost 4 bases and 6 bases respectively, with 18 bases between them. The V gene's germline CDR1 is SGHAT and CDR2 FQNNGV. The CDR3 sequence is CASSSILRGPKTQYF. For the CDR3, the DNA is TGTGCCAGCAGCTCTATTCTGCGGGGCCCCAAGACCCAGTACTTC.

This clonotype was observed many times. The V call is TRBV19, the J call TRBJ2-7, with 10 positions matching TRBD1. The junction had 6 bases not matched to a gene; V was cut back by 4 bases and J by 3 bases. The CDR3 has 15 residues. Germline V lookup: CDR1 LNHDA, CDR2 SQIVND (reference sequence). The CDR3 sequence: CASSTRDRGNYEQYF. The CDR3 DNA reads TGTGCCAGTAGTACCCGGGACAGGGGAAACTACGAGCAGTACTTC.

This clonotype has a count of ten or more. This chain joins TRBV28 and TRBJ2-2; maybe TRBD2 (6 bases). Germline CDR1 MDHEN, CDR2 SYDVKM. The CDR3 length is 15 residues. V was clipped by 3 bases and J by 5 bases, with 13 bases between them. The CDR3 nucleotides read TGTGCCAGCAGTTTTCGCGGGATTGGAACCGGGGAGCTGTTTTTT. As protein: CASSFRGIGTGELFF.

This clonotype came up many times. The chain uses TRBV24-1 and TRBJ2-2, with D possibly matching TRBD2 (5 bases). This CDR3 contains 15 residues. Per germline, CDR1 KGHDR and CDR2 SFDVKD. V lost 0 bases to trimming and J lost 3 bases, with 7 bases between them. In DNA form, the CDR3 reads TGTGCCACCAGTGATTTGCTGAGGGACACCGGGGAGCTGTTTTTT. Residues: CATSDLLRDTGELFF.

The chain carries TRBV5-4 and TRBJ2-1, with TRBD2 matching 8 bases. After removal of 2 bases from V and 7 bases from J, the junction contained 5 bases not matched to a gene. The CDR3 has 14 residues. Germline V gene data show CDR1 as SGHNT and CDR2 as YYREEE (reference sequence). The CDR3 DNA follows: TGTGCCAGCAGCTTAGAAGCGGGAGCTAATGAGCAGTTCTTC. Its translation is CASSLEAGANEQFF.

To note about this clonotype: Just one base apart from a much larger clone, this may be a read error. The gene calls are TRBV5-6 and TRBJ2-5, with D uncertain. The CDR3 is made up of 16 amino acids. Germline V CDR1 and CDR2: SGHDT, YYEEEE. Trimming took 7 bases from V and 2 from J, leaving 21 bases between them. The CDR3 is CASGPSRWNGQETQYF. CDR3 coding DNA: TGTGCCAGCGGCCCCTCTAGGTGGAATGGGCAAGAGACCCAGTACTTC.

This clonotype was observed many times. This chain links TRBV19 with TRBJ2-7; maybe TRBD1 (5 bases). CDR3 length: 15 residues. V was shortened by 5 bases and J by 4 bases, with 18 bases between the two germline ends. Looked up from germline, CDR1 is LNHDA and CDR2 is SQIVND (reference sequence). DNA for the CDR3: TGTGCCAGTAGTTCCGGACACCACCCCGGATACGAGCAGTACTTC. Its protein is CASSSGHHPGYEQYF.

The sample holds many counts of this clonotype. The CDR3 DNA reads TGCAGTGCCGCTAGAGGTTCGTTAGGGGCCAACACTGAAGCTTTCTTT. Translation: CSAARGSLGANTEAFF. The chain links TRBV20-1 to TRBJ1-1; a weak D match, TRBD1 (5 bases). V was clipped by 6 bases and J by 2 bases, with 22 bases between them. CDR1 DFQATT and CDR2 SNEGSKA come from the germline V gene (reference sequence). The CDR3 runs 16 residues.